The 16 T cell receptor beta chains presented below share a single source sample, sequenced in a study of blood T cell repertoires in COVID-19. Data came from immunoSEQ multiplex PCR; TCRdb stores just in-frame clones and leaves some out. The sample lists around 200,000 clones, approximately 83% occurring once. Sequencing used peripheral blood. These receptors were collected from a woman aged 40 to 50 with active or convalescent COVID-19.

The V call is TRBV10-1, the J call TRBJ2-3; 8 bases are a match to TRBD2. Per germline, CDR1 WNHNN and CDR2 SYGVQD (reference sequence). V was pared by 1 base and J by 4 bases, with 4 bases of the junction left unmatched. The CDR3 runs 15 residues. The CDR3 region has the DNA TGCGCCAGCAGTGAGTTAGGCGGGAGGTCAGATACGCAGTATTTT. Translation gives CASSELGGRSDTQYF.

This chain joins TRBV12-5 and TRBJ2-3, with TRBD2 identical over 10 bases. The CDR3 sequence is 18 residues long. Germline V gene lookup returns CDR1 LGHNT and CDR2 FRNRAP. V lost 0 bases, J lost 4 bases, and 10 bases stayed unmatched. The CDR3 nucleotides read TGTGCTAGTGGTTTGGTACTCCAGCGGGAGGGCCGGGCAGATACGCAGTATTTT. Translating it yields CASGLVLQREGRADTQYF.

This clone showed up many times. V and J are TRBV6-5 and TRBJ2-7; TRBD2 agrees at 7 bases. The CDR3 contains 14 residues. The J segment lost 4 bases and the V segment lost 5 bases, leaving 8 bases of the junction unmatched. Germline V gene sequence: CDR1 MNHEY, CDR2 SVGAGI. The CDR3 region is CASSPGGVEYEQYF. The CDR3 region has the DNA TGTGCCAGCAGTCCGGGGGGTGTGGAGTACGAGCAGTACTTC.

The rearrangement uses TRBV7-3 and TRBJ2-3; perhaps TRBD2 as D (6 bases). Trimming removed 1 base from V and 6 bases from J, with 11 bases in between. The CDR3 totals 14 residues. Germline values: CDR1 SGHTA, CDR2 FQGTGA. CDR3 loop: CASSLSGASDTQYF. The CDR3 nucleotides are TGTGCCAGCAGCTTAAGCGGGGCCTCCGATACGCAGTATTTT.

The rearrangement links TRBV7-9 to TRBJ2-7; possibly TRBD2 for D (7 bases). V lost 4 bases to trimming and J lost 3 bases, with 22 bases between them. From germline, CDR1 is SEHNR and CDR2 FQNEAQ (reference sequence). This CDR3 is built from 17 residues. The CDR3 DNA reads TGTGCCAGCAGCTCCGAGGGGAGGGGGGCACCGAACTACGAGCAGTACTTC. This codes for CASSSEGRGAPNYEQYF.

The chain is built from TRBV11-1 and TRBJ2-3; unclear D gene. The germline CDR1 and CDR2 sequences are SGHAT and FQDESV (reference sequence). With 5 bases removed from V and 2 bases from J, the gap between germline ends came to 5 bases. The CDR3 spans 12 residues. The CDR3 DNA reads TGTGCCAGCAGCCCCTCCACAGATACGCAGTATTTT. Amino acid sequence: CASSPSTDTQYF.

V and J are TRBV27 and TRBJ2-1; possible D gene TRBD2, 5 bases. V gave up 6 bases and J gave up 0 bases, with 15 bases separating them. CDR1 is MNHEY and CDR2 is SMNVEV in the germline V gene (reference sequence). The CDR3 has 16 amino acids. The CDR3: CASSLRGQSSYNEQFF. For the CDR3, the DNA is TGTGCCAGCAGCCTTCGCGGGCAGAGCTCCTACAATGAGCAGTTCTTC.

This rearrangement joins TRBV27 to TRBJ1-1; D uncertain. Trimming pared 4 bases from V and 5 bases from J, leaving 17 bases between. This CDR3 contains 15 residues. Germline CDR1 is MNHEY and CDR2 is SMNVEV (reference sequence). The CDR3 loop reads CASSSPSMSRTEAFF. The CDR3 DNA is TGTGCCAGCAGTTCTCCTTCCATGAGTCGGACTGAAGCTTTCTTT.

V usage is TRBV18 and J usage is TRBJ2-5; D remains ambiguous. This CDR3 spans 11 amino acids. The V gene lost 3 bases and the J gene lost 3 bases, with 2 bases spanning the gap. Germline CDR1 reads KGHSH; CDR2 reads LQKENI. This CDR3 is CASSPEETQYF. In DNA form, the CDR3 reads TGTGCCAGCTCACCCGAAGAGACCCAGTACTTC.

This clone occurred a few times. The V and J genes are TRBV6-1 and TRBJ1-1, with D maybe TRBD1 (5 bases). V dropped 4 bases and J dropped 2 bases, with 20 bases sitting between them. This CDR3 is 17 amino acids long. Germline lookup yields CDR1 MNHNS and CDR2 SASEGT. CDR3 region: CASSGDDSTLVNTEAFF. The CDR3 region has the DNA TGTGCCAGCAGTGGCGACGACAGCACCTTAGTAAACACTGAAGCTTTCTTT.

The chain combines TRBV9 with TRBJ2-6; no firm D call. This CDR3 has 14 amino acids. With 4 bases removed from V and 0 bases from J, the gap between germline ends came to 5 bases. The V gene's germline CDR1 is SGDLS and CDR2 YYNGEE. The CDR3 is CASSSYSGANVLTF. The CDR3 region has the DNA TGTGCCAGCAGCTCCTACTCTGGGGCCAACGTCCTGACTTTC.

CDR3 nucleotides: TGTGCCAGCAGGACAGACCCCGAGTCACCCCTCCACTTT. Translating it yields CASRTDPESPLHF. The gene calls are TRBV6-4 and TRBJ1-6; a weak D match, TRBD1 (5 bases). Trimming took off 6 bases at V and 10 bases at J, with 13 bases between the two ends. The CDR3 consists of 13 residues. Germline V gene lookup returns CDR1 MRHNA and CDR2 SNTAGT.

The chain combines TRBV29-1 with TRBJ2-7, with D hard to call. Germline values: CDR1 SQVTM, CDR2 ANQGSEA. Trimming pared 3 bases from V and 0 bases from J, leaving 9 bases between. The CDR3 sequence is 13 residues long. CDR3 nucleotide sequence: TGCAGCGTTGAGTCTCCCGTCTCCTACGAGCAGTACTTC. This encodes CSVESPVSYEQYF.

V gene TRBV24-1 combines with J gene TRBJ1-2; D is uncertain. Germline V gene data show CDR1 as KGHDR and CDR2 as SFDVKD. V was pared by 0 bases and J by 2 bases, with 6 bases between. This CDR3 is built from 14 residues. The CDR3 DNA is TGTGCCACCAGTGATTTGCTCAGAAACTATGGCTACACCTTC. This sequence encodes CATSDLLRNYGYTF.

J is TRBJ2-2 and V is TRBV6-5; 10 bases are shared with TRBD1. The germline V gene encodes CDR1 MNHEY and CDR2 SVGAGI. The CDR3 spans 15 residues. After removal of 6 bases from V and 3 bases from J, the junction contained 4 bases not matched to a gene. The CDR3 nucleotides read TGTGCCAGCAGGGGACAGGGGTATGACACCGGGGAGCTGTTTTTT. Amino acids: CASRGQGYDTGELFF.

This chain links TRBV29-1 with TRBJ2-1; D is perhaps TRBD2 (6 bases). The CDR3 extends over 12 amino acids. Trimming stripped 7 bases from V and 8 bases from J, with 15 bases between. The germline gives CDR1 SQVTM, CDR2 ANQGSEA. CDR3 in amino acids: CSDVRGSDEQFF. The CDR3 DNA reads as TGCAGCGACGTCCGGGGGAGCGATGAGCAGTTCTTC.